The table lists the clone carrying this T cell receptor beta chain with many counts. This record belongs to a study of neurological immune-mediated disorders. Study context: There were around 34 multiple sclerosis patients; around 31 were relapsing-remitting and 3 were secondary progressive.

The team produced cDNA through 5'RACE using 10-nucleotide random UMIs. A single record per CDR3 protein comes from TCRdb applying MiXCR to the 5' RACE reads. The table lists about 120,000 distinct CDR3 sequences, about 3.4% of them singletons. The receptor was derived from a woman in her twenties or thirties with multiple sclerosis. Source material: PBMCs.

The CDR3 spells CASSSGQRYEQYF. CDR3 DNA sequence: TGTGCCAGCAGCTCGGGACAGCGCTACGAGCAGTACTTC. V and J are TRBV7-2 and TRBJ2-7; 7 nucleotides match TRBD1. J gave up 3 bases and V 4 bases, and 3 bases lay outside the gene matches. CDR1 is SGHTA, CDR2 FQGNSA, per germline. The CDR3 runs to 13 residues.